This T cell receptor (beta chain) was profiled in a study of preoperative IRX-2 immunotherapy in early breast cancer (dated 2019 in TCRdb). The intended sense of this specimen's treatment or condition label: preoperative locoregional IRX-2 cytokine immunotherapy. The samples were obtained from a phase Ib study that tested preoperative, locoregional IRX-2 cytokine immunotherapy designed to prime immune responses. The donors were early-stage breast cancer patients who were given IRX-2 prior to surgery. As encoded in the germline V gene, CDR1 is KGHSH while CDR2 is LQKENI. The CDR3 spans 14 residues, from the cysteine through the phenylalanine. Only CDR3 DNA remains: 42 bases, in frame from the first base. Relative to germline, V is 3 bases shorter and J is 8 bases shorter, with 13 bases between their ends. The method behind the library was the immunoSEQ multiplex PCR assay. TCRdb mirrors the immuneACCESS table, restricted to in-frame sequences. Some clones are absent from its copies; in checked studies, under half trace to an unresolved V gene, and the reason for the others is unknown. A total of 35,000 to 45,000 clones appear in this sample, roughly 80% of them only once. More than 0.9% of the sample is held by the ten biggest clonotypes.

As to this clone: Its specific antigen is unknown. Base qualities were left out, and no much larger clone turns up one base away.

The origin of this receptor is a human donor with breast cancer. Sequencing was performed on tumor tissue, taken after IRX-2 immunotherapy. In this chain, TRBV18 is recombined with TRBJ1-4; no D segment can be confidently identified. Read as DNA, the sequence is TGTGCCAGCTCACCGAGTGGGGTAGGAGAAAAACTGTTTTTT. It translates to CASSPSGVGEKLFF. Joined to the reference TRBV18 and TRBJ1-4 proteins, this CDR3 gives the full variable domain: NAGVMQNPRHLVRRRGQEARLRCSPMKGHSHVYWYRQLPEEGLKFMVYLQKENIIDESGMPKERFSAEFPKEGPSILRIQQVVRGDSAAYFCASSPSGVGEKLFFGSGTQLSVL.